This paragraph covers one T cell receptor (beta chain) sequence. The antigen is unknown. These data belong to a study of graft-versus-host responses after intestinal transplantation. Germline V lookup: CDR1 GTSNPN, CDR2 SVGIG (reference sequence). This CDR3 has 16 residues. Unmatched junction bases numbered 9, after V lost 3 bases and J lost 1 base. The repertoire was sequenced with immunoSEQ multiplex PCR; TCRdb's copy has only in-frame clones and lacks some. The sample includes approximately 54,000 clones, about four fifths of them seen just once. This sequence joins TRBV30 and TRBJ1-2; 9 nucleotides match TRBD1. This material consisted of unstimulated CD4+ T cells sorted from spleen or lymph node cells, taken before transplant. This sequence originates from a human donor who was the organ donor for an intestinal transplant. CDR3 bases: TGTGCCTGGAGGGGGACAGGGCCCTCCTTTAACTATGGCTACACCTTC. Amino acids: CAWRGTGPSFNYGYTF. The full variable domain, in which reference TRBV30 and TRBJ1-2 provide the parts outside the CDR3, is SQTIHQWPATLVQPVGSPLSLECTVEGTSNPNLYWYRQAAGRGLQLLFYSVGIGQISSEVPQNLSASRPQDRQFILSSKKLLLSDSGFYLCAWRGTGPSFNYGYTFGSGTRLTVV.